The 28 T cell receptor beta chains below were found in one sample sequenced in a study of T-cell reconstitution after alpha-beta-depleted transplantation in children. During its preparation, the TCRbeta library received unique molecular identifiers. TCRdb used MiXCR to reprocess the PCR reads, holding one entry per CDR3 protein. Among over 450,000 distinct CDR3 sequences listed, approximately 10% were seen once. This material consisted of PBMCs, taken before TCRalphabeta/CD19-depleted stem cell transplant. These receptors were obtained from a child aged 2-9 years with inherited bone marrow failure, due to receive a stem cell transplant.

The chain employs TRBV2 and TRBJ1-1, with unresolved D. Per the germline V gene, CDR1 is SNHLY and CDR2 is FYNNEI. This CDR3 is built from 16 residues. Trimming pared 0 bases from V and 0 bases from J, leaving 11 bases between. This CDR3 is CASSEAPLEMNTEAFF. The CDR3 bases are TGTGCCAGCAGTGAAGCCCCTCTGGAGATGAACACTGAAGCTTTCTTT.

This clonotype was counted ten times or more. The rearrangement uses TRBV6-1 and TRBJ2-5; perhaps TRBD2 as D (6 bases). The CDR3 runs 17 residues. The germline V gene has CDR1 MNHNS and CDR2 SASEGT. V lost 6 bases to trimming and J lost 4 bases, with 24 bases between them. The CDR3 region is CASRKYGTGGGGETQYF. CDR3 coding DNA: TGTGCCAGCAGGAAGTACGGGACCGGGGGTGGCGGAGAGACCCAGTACTTC.

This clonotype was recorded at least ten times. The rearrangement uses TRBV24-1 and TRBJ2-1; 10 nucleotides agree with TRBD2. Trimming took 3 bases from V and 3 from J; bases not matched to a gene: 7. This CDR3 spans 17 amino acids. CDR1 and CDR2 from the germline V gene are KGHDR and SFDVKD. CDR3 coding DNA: TGTGCCACCAGTGATGTCCCTAGCGGGAGAGTCTACAATGAGCAGTTCTTC. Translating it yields CATSDVPSGRVYNEQFF.

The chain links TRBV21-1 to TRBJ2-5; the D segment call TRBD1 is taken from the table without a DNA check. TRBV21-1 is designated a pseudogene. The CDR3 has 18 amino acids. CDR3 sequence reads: CASSKGTSAWGAKKTQYF. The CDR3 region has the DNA TGTGCCAGCAGCAAAGGGACATCTGCATGGGGGGCTAAGAAGACCCAGTACTTC.

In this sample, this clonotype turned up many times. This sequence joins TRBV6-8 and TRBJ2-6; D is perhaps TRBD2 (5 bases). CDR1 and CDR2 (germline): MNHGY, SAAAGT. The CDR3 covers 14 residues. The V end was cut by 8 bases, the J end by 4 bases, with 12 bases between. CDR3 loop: CASFRDPGANVLTF. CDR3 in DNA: TGTGCCAGCTTTCGGGATCCCGGGGCCAACGTCCTGACTTTC.

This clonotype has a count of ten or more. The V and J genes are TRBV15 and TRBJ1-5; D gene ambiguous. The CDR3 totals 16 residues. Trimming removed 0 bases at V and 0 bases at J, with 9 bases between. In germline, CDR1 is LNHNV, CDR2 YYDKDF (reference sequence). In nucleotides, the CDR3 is TGTGCCACCAGCAGAGAAGGACCGTATAGCAATCAGCCCCAGCATTTT. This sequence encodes CATSREGPYSNQPQHF.

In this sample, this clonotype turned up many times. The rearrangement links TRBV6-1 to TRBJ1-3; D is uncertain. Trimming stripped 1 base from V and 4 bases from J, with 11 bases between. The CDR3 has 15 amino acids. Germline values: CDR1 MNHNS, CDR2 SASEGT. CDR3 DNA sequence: TGTGCCAGCAGTGAAGTACCATTGGACGGAAACACCATATATTTT. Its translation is CASSEVPLDGNTIYF.

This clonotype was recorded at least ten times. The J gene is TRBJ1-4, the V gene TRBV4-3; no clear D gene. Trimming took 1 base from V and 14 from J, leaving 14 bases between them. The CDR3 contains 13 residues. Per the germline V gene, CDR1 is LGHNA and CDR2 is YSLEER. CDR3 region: CASSQVRTGWLFF. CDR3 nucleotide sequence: TGCGCCAGCAGCCAAGTTCGGACCGGTTGGCTGTTTTTT.

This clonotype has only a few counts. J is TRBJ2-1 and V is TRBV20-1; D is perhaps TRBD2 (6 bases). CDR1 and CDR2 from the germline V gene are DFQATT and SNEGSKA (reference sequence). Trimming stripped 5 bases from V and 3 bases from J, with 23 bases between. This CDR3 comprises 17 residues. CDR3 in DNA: TGCAGTGCTCCACCCCATCAGGAGGGCCGGTTCTACAATGAGCAGTTCTTC. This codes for CSAPPHQEGRFYNEQFF.

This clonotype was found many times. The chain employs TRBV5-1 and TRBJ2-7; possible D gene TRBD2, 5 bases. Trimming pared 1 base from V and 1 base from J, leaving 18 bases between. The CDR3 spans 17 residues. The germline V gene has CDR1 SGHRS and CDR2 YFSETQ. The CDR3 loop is CASSLMGSPLGSYEQYF. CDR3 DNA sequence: TGCGCCAGCAGCTTGATGGGGTCACCACTAGGATCCTACGAGCAGTACTTC.

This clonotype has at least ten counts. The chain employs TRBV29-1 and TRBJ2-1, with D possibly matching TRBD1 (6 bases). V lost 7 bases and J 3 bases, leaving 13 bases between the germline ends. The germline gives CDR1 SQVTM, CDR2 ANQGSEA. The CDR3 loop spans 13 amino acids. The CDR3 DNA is TGCAGCGGTTGTAGGGACAACTACAATGAGCAGTTCTTC. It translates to CSGCRDNYNEQFF.

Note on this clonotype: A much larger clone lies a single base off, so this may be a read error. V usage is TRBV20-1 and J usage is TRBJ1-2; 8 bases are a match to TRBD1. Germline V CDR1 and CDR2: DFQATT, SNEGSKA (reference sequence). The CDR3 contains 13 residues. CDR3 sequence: CGASDRDGYGYTF. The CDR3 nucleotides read TGCGGTGCTTCGGACAGGGACGGGTATGGCTACACCTTC.

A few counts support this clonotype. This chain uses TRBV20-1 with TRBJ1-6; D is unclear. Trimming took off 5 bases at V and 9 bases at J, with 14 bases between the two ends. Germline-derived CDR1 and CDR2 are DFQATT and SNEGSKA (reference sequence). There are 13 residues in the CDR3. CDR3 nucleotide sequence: TGCAGTGCTTACACCCTTGTTCTTTCACCCCTCCACTTT. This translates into CSAYTLVLSPLHF.

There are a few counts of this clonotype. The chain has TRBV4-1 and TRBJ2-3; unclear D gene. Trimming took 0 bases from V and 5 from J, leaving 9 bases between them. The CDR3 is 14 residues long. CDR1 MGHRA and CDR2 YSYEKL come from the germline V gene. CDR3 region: CASSQDMRGDTQYF. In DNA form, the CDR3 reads TGCGCCAGCAGCCAAGATATGAGAGGAGATACGCAGTATTTT.

CDR3 sequence: CASSWSGFWNTEAFF. The CDR3 DNA follows: TGTGCCAGCAGTTGGTCGGGTTTCTGGAACACTGAAGCTTTCTTT. This chain links TRBV6-5 with TRBJ1-1, with D uncertain. The CDR3 sequence is 15 residues long. Trimming cost V 4 bases and J 1 base, with 13 bases left between them. CDR1 is MNHEY, CDR2 SVGAGI, per germline.

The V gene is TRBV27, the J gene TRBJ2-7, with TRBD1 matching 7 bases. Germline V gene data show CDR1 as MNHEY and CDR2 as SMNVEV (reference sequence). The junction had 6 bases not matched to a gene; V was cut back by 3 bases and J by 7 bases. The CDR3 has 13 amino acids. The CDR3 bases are TGTGCCAGCAGTTTGACAGGGCCAATTGAGCAGTACTTC. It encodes CASSLTGPIEQYF.

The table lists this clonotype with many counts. The CDR3 sequence: CASSFFRLGGETQYF. The DNA for the CDR3 is TGTGCCAGCAGCTTCTTCCGACTAGGCGGAGAGACCCAGTACTTC. V gene TRBV7-9 combines with J gene TRBJ2-5, with D perhaps TRBD2 (6 bases). CDR1 is SEHNR and CDR2 is FQNEAQ in the germline V gene (reference sequence). Trimming took 3 bases from V and 4 from J, leaving 15 bases between them. The CDR3 totals 15 residues.

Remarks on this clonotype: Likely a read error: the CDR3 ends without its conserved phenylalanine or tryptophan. CDR3 protein: CASSVRRELTTSGAGELFS. DNA for the CDR3: TGTGCCAGCAGCGTAAGGCGGGAACTGACGACTAGTGGGGCCGGGGAGCTGTTTTCT. The rearrangement joins TRBV9 to TRBJ2-2; possible D gene TRBD2, 6 bases. V was cut by 1 base and J by 6 bases, with 25 bases left in between. Germline V CDR1 and CDR2: SGDLS, YYNGEE. The CDR3 consists of 19 residues.

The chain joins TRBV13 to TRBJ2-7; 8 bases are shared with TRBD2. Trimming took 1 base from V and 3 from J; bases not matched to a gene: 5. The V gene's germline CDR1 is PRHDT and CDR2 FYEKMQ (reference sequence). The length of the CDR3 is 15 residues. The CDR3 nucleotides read TGTGCCAGCAGCTTAGTGCCAGCGGGAGACTACGAGCAGTACTTC. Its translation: CASSLVPAGDYEQYF. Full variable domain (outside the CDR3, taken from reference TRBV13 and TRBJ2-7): AAGVIQSPRHLIKEKRETATLKCYPIPRHDTVYWYQQGPGQDPQFLISFYEKMQSDKGSIPDRFSAQQFSDYHSELNMSSLELGDSALYFCASSLVPAGDYEQYFGPGTRLTVT.

CDR3 sequence (DNA): TGCGCCAGCAGTCAATCTTATCCGGGTCAGGGGGCCAACGTCCTGACTTTC. Amino acid sequence: CASSQSYPGQGANVLTF. The rearrangement links TRBV23-1 to TRBJ2-6; D gene ambiguous. TRBV23-1 is assigned to the ORF class and has an uncertain function. V lost 0 bases and J lost 4, with 13 bases in between. CDR3 length equals 17 residues.

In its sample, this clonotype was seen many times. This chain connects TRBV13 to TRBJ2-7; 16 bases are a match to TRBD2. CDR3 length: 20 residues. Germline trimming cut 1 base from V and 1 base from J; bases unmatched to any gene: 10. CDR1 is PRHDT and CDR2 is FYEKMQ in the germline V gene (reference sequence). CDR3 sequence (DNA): TGTGCCAGCAGCTTAGTCACGGGACTAGCGGGAGGGCCGGGGTCCTACGAGCAGTACTTC. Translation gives CASSLVTGLAGGPGSYEQYF.

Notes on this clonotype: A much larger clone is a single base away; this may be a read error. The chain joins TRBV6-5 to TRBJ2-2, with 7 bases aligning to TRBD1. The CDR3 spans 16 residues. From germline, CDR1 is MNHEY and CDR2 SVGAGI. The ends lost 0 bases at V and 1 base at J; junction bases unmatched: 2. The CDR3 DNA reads TGTGCCAGCAGTTACTCGTACAGGGGGAACACCGGGGAGCTGTTTTTT. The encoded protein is CASSYSYRGNTGELFF.

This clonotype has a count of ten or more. The CDR3, as DNA: TGTGCCAGTAGTGTATATAGTGGGGGCAATGAGCAGTTCTTC. Protein sequence: CASSVYSGGNEQFF. The rearrangement uses TRBV19 and TRBJ2-1; D assignment may be TRBD1 or TRBD2 (5 bases each). The CDR3 is made up of 14 amino acids. Germline lookup yields CDR1 LNHDA and CDR2 SQIVND (reference sequence). Trimming removed 5 bases at V and 6 bases at J, with 14 bases between.

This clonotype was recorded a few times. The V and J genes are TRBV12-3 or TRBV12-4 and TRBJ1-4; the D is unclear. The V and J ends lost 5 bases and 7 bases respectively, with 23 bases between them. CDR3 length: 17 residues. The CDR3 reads CASSRANPGWSSEKLFF. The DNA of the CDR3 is TGTGCCAGCAGTCGTGCTAATCCCGGGTGGTCAAGTGAAAAACTGTTTTTT.

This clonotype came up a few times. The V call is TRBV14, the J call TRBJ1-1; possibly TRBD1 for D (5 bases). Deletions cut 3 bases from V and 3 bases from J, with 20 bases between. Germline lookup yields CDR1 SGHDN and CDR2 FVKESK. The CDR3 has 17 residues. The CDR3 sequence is CASSQRQAGARDTEAFF. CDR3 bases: TGTGCCAGCAGCCAGCGACAAGCCGGGGCCAGGGACACTGAAGCTTTCTTT.

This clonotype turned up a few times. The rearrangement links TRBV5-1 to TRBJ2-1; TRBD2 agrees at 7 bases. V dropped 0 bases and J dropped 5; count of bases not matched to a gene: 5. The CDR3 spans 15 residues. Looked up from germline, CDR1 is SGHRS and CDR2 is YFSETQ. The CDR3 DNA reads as TGCGCCAGCAGCTTGGCAGGGAGGGAGGACAATGAGCAGTTCTTC. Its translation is CASSLAGREDNEQFF.

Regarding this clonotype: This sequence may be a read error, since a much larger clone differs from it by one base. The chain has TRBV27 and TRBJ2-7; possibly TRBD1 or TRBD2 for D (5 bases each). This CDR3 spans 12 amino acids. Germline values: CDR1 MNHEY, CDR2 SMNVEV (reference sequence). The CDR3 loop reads CTSRDEVDEQYF. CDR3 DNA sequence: TGTACCAGCAGGGACGAGGTGGACGAGCAGTACTTC.

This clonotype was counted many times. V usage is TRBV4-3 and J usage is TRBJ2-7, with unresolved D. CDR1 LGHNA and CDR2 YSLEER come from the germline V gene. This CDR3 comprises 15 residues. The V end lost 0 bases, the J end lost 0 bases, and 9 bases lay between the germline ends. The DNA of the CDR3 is TGCGCCAGCAGCCAAGAGATCGGTTACTCCTACGAGCAGTACTTC. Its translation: CASSQEIGYSYEQYF.